Listed below are T cell receptor beta chains from one sample, sequenced in a study of blood T cells in healthy people across ages. One entry per CDR3 protein results from TCRdb running MiXCR on the 5' RACE reads. This table holds 750,000 to 950,000 distinct CDR3 sequences, approximately 55% found once. The sequenced sample was blood. These receptors were collected from an older man in good health. Each CDR3 is given with its conserved first and last residue. The order of the fields is CDR3 protein, J gene, V gene.

CASSLTSGRALKFEEQYF	TRBJ2-4	TRBV7-9
CSVEADRRPDTQYF	TRBJ2-3	TRBV29-1
CSAFPPSSYNSPLHF	TRBJ1-6	TRBV20-1
CASSLSDYEQYF	TRBJ2-7	TRBV7-9
CASSLAGDAGGPIDTQYF	TRBJ2-3	TRBV7-2
CASSLVVLYEQYF	NA	TRBV5-8
CASSYSPASGYNEQFF	TRBJ2-1	TRBV6-6
CASSLSGRGGTQYF	TRBJ2-5	TRBV7-2
CASSLFGARHYNEQFF	TRBJ2-1	TRBV28
CAIRQEGTQYF	TRBJ2-3	TRBV10-3
CASSSRELYNEQFF	TRBJ2-1	TRBV7-9
CASSLELAGSEQYF	TRBJ2-7	TRBV5-1
CASSQDNDYSNQPQHF	TRBJ1-5	TRBV4-1
CASSIHGANYGYTF	TRBJ1-2	TRBV3-1
CSARPQGYGYTF	TRBJ1-2	TRBV20-1
CASSFRGDYGYTF	TRBJ1-2	TRBV7-9
CASRRLASGANVLTF	TRBJ2-6	TRBV2
CASRGDRSSYNEQFF	TRBJ2-1	TRBV12-3/TRBV12-4
CASAGIGKNTGELFF	TRBJ2-2	TRBV28
CASSFAGSTGELFF	TRBJ2-2	TRBV12-3/TRBV12-4
CASSFYGRSKMGTEAFF	TRBJ1-1	TRBV5-1
CASSELGQEKDRYAYF	TRBJ2-3	TRBV2
CASSSNLALNGDTQYF	TRBJ2-3	TRBV11-2
CASSRDITYGYTF	TRBJ1-2	TRBV9
CASSQVASISYNEQFF	TRBJ2-1	TRBV4-1
CASSDRQDYGYTF	TRBJ1-2	TRBV2
CASSQGVGGTYGYTF	TRBJ1-2	TRBV7-8
CASTLGGAQETQYF	TRBJ2-5	TRBV28
CASSLGGQGLVGNEQFF	TRBJ2-1	TRBV5-1
CASSLESSGRGNEQFF	TRBJ2-1	TRBV7-2
CASSSPGEKLFF	TRBJ1-4	TRBV28
CASNQPGLTNEQFF	TRBJ2-1	TRBV5-1
CASSFTTGTYEQYF	NA	TRBV6-6
CSARAASGSNEQFF	TRBJ2-1	TRBV20-1
CASSQKQGLPQETQYF	TRBJ2-5	TRBV7-6
CASSPTKRTTYNEQFF	TRBJ2-1	TRBV5-5
CSARGGQTPLNYGYTF	TRBJ1-2	TRBV20-1
CASSYFLANPYNEQFF	TRBJ2-1	TRBV7-9
CASSQASGSVDEQFF	TRBJ2-1	TRBV4-3
CASSRQGGINYGYTF	TRBJ1-2	TRBV7-9
CASFRGGSSYNEQFF	TRBJ2-1	TRBV6-4
CAGSSKRSTDTQYF	TRBJ2-3	TRBV7-2
CASSSPGQGSYNEQFF	TRBJ2-1	TRBV7-3
CATSDPGLAGGLEQYF	NA	TRBV24-1
CASSLGQVNTGELFF	TRBJ2-2	TRBV5-1
CASSLQTSGTDEQFF	TRBJ2-1	TRBV7-3
CASSYLYNEQFF	TRBJ2-1	TRBV28
CASSGGKDYGYTF	TRBJ1-2	TRBV9